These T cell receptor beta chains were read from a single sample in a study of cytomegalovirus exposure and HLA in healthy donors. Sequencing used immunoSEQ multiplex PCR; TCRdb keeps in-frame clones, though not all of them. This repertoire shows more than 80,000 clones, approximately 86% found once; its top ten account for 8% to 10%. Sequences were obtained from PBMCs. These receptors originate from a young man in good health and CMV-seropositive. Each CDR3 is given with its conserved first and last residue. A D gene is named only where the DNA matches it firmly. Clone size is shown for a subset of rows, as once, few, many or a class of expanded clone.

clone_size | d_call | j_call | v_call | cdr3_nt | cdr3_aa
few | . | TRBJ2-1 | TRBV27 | TGTGCCAGCAGTTTATTTCCTGTGACTAGAAAAAATGAGCAGTTCTTC | CASSLFPVTRKNEQFF
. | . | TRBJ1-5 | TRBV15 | TGTGCCACCAGCAGAGGACAGCAGAATCAGCCCCAGCATTTT | CATSRGQQNQPQHF
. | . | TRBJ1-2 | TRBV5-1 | TGCGCCAGCAGCTTAGACAGAGAGGGCTACACCTTC | CASSLDREGYTF
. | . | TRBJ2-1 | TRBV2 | TGTGCCAGCAGACCGATTTACTCCTCCTACAATGAGCAGTTCTTC | CASRPIYSSYNEQFF
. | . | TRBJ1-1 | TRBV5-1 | TGCGCCAGCAGCTTGGTACCAGGAGGAACTGAAGCTTTCTTT | CASSLVPGGTEAFF
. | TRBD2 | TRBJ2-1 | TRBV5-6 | TGTGCCAGCAGACCGACTAACGGGAGGGCCTACAATGAGCAGTTCTTC | CASRPTNGRAYNEQFF
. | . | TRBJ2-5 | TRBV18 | TGTGCCAGCTCACCACCCGGACAGCCCAGAGAGACCCAGTACTTC | CASSPPGQPRETQYF
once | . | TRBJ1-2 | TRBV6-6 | TGTGCCAGCAGTTACACCCAGGGGACCCCTGGCTATGGCTACACCTTC | CASSYTQGTPGYGYTF
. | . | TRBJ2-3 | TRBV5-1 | TGCGCCAGCAGCTTGGGACAGGATCCAGATACGCAGTATTTT | CASSLGQDPDTQYF
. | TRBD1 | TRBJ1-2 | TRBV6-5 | TGTGCCAGCAGGGAGACAGGGGGCGCGGTCGGCTACACCTTC | CASRETGGAVGYTF
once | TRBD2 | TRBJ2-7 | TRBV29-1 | TGCAGCGTTGGGGGGGGACTAGCGGTCGACTACGAGCAGTACTTC | CSVGGGLAVDYEQYF
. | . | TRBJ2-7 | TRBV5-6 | TGTGCCAGCAGCTGGGAACTCGGGGAGCCCTACGAGCAGTACTTC | CASSWELGEPYEQYF
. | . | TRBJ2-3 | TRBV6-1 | TGTGCCAGCAGTGAATTCCAGCGGAGCACAGATACGCAGTATTTT | CASSEFQRSTDTQYF
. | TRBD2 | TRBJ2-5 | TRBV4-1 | TGCGCCAGCAGCCCCCGGGGAGGGACGGTTGAGACCCAGTACTTC | CASSPRGGTVETQYF
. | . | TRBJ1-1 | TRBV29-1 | TGCAGCGGCAGGTTTTCGACTGAAGCTTTCTTT | CSGRFSTEAFF